This record concerns one TCR beta chain sequence. The germline gives CDR1 GTSNPN, CDR2 SVGIG (reference sequence). V lost 0 bases, J lost 6 bases, and 6 bases lay in between. The CDR3 covers 13 residues. The data stem from a study of cytomegalovirus exposure and HLA in healthy donors. Amplification used 60 Vbeta primers and 13 Jbeta primers. Here immunoSEQ multiplex PCR was the method, and the copy in TCRdb shows in-frame clones only, minus some. The profile shows approximately 150,000 clones, 76% of them singletons. Sequencing was done on a sample of PBMCs. The origin of this receptor is a male donor in good health and CMV-seronegative. The chain employs TRBV30 and TRBJ1-6; no clear D. The CDR3 sequence: CAWSVLSNSPLHF. CDR3 nucleotide sequence: TGTGCCTGGAGTGTACTGAGTAATTCACCCCTCCACTTT. The whole variable domain, remainder taken from reference TRBV30 and TRBJ1-6, is SQTIHQWPATLVQPVGSPLSLECTVEGTSNPNLYWYRQAAGRGLQLLFYSVGIGQISSEVPQNLSASRPQDRQFILSSKKLLLSDSGFYLCAWSVLSNSPLHFGNGTRLTVT.